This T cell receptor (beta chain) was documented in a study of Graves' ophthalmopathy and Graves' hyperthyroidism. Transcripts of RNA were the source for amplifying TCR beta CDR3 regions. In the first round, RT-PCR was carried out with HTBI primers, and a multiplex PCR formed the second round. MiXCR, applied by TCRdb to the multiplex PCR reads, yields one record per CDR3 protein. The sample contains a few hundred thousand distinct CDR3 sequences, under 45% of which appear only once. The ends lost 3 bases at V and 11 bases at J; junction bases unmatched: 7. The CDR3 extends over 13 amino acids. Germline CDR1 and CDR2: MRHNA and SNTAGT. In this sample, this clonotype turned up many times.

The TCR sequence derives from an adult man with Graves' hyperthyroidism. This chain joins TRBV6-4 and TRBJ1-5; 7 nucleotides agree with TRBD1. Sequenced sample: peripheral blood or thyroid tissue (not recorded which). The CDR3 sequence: CASSESRGTAQHF. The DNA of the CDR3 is TGTGCCAGCAGTGAATCCAGAGGGACAGCCCAGCATTTT.